This T cell receptor beta chain was documented in a study of shared clonotypes between healthy human individuals. Profiled with immunoSEQ multiplex PCR; TCRdb holds only in-frame clones, not every one. In the table there are about 670,000 clones, around 72% of which are singletons. Between the trimmed V and J ends, which lost 6 bases and 0 bases, there was a span of 11 bases. Germline V CDR1 and CDR2: LGHNT, FRNRAP. CDR3 size: 15 residues. The sequencing input was memory CD4+ T cells sorted from blood. Subset described: CD45RA-negative fraction. The chain is built from TRBV12-5 and TRBJ2-2; a weak D match, TRBD2 (5 bases). The sequence derives from a woman in her twenties or thirties in good health. CDR3 protein: CASGEGNANTGELFF. DNA for the CDR3: TGTGCTAGTGGAGAGGGAAACGCGAACACCGGGGAGCTGTTTTTT.